These 13 T cell receptor beta chains originate from one sample sequenced in a study of blood T cell repertoires in COVID-19. Sequenced by immunoSEQ multiplex PCR; TCRdb stores in-frame clones only, minus some. The sample gives about 310,000 clones, roughly 87% of which show up once; 1% is in the top ten. The sample comprised peripheral blood. These receptors all come from a man in his forties or fifties with active or convalescent COVID-19.

The genes are TRBV5-1 and TRBJ1-4; the match to TRBD1 covers 9 bases. J gave up 7 bases and V 3 bases, and 10 bases lay outside the gene matches. Germline CDR1 is SGHRS and CDR2 is YFSETQ. This CDR3 has 16 amino acids. The CDR3 loop reads CASSWNTGGESEKLFF. CDR3 nucleotides: TGCGCCAGCAGCTGGAACACAGGGGGCGAAAGTGAAAAACTGTTTTTT.

The chain is built from TRBV18 and TRBJ2-2; 8 bases fit TRBD1. Looked up from germline, CDR1 is KGHSH and CDR2 is LQKENI. This CDR3 region has 15 residues. J was trimmed by 1 base and V by 2 bases; bases with no gene match: 0. CDR3 protein: CASSPGTGNTGELFF. The CDR3 DNA reads TGTGCCAGCTCACCAGGGACAGGGAACACCGGGGAGCTGTTTTTT.

This chain joins TRBV25-1 and TRBJ1-6; no definite D call. The CDR3 length is 13 residues. The V gene's germline CDR1 is MGHDK and CDR2 SYGVNS. V lost 3 bases to trimming and J lost 7 bases, with 7 bases between them. CDR3 sequence (DNA): TGTGCCAGCAGTGAGGAGAGCAATTCACCCCTCCACTTT. This gives the protein CASSEESNSPLHF.

The CDR3 reads CASSVAGLNTEAFF. The CDR3 DNA reads as TGTGCCAGCAGCGTAGCAGGATTAAACACTGAAGCTTTCTTT. V gene TRBV9 combines with J gene TRBJ1-1; D is unclear. CDR1 is SGDLS, CDR2 YYNGEE, per germline. CDR3 length: 14 residues. The V and J ends lost 0 bases and 2 bases respectively, with 8 bases between them.

The chain has TRBV30 and TRBJ1-6; D gene unclear. The CDR3 length is 13 residues. The V gene lost 2 bases and the J gene lost 7 bases, with 9 bases spanning the gap. Per germline, CDR1 GTSNPN and CDR2 SVGIG (reference sequence). The CDR3 DNA follows: TGTGCCTGGAGTACCGCGAACAATTCACCCCTCCACTTT. This sequence encodes CAWSTANNSPLHF.

This sequence joins TRBV10-3 and TRBJ1-6, with 9 bases identical to TRBD1. CDR3 size: 13 residues. In germline, CDR1 is ENHRY, CDR2 SYGVKD. After removal of 11 bases from V and 8 bases from J, the junction contained 7 bases not matched to a gene. The DNA for the CDR3 is TGTGCCGCGTCCGGGACAGGGTATTCACCCCTCCACTTT. This codes for CAASGTGYSPLHF.

The V call is TRBV4-1, the J call TRBJ1-5, with D unresolved. Looked up from germline, CDR1 is MGHRA and CDR2 is YSYEKL. The ends were cut back, 0 bases at V and 4 bases at J, with 4 bases in the middle. CDR3 length: 13 residues. CDR3 sequence (DNA): TGCGCCAGCAGCCAAGATCAGAATCAGCCCCAGCATTTT. Translated, it gives CASSQDQNQPQHF.

This sequence joins TRBV19 and TRBJ1-5; TRBD1 aligns across 7 bases. Germline CDR1 LNHDA, CDR2 SQIVND (reference sequence). The CDR3 is made up of 14 amino acids. V shed 6 bases and J 1 base; nucleotides not matched to a gene: 3. The CDR3: CASRMDRSNQPQHF. CDR3 sequence (DNA): TGTGCCAGTAGGATGGACAGGAGCAATCAGCCCCAGCATTTT.

The chain is built from TRBV30 and TRBJ2-7, with 8 bases that match TRBD2. This CDR3 is built from 14 residues. The junction had 13 bases not matched to a gene; V was cut back by 7 bases and J by 5 bases. Per germline, CDR1 GTSNPN and CDR2 SVGIG (reference sequence). The CDR3 DNA follows: TGTGCCTTCTCCCATCTGACTAGCGCTGACGAGCAGTACTTC. This translates into CAFSHLTSADEQYF.

The gene calls are TRBV4-3 and TRBJ2-3; D may be TRBD1 (6 bases). The CDR3 length is 18 residues. Germline loops: CDR1 LGHNA, CDR2 YSLEER. V dropped 0 bases and J dropped 1 base, with 17 bases sitting between them. CDR3 sequence reads: CASSQDPHGGAGTDTQYF. Written as DNA, the CDR3 is TGCGCCAGCAGCCAAGATCCACATGGGGGCGCGGGCACAGATACGCAGTATTTT.

This sequence joins TRBV2 and TRBJ2-3; TRBD1 agrees at 10 bases. There are 13 residues in the CDR3. V shed 8 bases, J shed 5 bases, and the junction held 4 bases outside the gene matches. Germline CDR1 is SNHLY and CDR2 is FYNNEI. CDR3 sequence reads: CASGGQGIDTQYF. CDR3 bases: TGTGCCAGCGGGGGACAGGGGATAGATACGCAGTATTTT.

The chain links TRBV12-3 or TRBV12-4 to TRBJ1-5; D not resolved. The ends were cut back, 5 bases at V and 7 bases at J, with 9 bases in the middle. The CDR3 sequence is 12 residues long. CDR3 in DNA: TGTGCCAGCAGTCCCGCCGGGCAGCCCCAGCATTTT. Translated: CASSPAGQPQHF.

V and J are TRBV7-8 and TRBJ1-4, with D maybe TRBD1 (6 bases). The CDR3 consists of 17 residues. Trimming took off 5 bases at V and 8 bases at J, with 24 bases between the two ends. The germline V gene encodes CDR1 SGHVS and CDR2 FQNEAQ. CDR3 amino acids: CASSPSPQQGKREKLFF. The CDR3 coding sequence is TGTGCCAGCAGCCCTAGCCCCCAACAGGGTAAAAGGGAAAAACTGTTTTTT.